This T cell receptor (beta chain) was retrieved from a study of T cell changes during pregnancy in multiple sclerosis. This clone was observed once. The CDR3 is made up of 14 amino acids. Germline V gene data show CDR1 as SGHRS and CDR2 as YFSETQ. Clones were read by immunoSEQ multiplex PCR, and TCRdb kept only the in-frame ones, dropping some. The profile shows fewer than 60,000 clones, about 91% of them singletons. This clonotype was sampled from a female donor in good health, enrolled as a control in a pregnancy study. The chain joins TRBV5-1 to TRBJ2-7; perhaps TRBD1 as D (6 bases). The J call may be faulty, since TRBJ2-5 better matches the DNA end. The material was peripheral blood, obtained after pregnancy. The CDR3 nucleotides read TGCGCCAGCAGCCTGCAGGGGCTCCAAGAGACCCAGTACTTC. Encoded protein: CASSLQGLQETQYF.